This passage covers 22 T cell receptor beta chains from one sample sequenced in a study of CD8+ T cells in alopecia areata. The treatment denotes: oral pan-JAK inhibitor, 5-10 mg twice daily. cDNA serving as the sequencing template came from extracted, reverse transcribed RNA. Sequenced by immunoSEQ multiplex PCR; TCRdb stores in-frame clones only, minus some. The data show fewer than 150,000 clones, around four fifths seen once. The sequences come from CD8+ T cells sorted from blood, collected at week 4, from a patient treated with tofacitinib. These receptors originate from a human donor with alopecia areata.

This clone was counted between two and nine times. This chain uses TRBV5-1 with TRBJ2-1, with no clear D. The CDR3 covers 15 residues. Trimming took off 0 bases at V and 2 bases at J, with 9 bases between the two ends. The germline V gene has CDR1 SGHRS and CDR2 YFSETQ. CDR3 sequence (DNA): TGCGCCAGCAGCTTGGGCAACTCCGCCTACAATGAGCAGTTCTTC. As protein: CASSLGNSAYNEQFF.

This sequence joins TRBV6-1 and TRBJ2-7, with TRBD1 identical over 7 bases. From germline, CDR1 is MNHNS and CDR2 SASEGT. CDR3 length equals 15 residues. V lost 2 bases to trimming and J lost 0 bases; unmatched junction nucleotides: 4. CDR3 region: CASSEWGQSSYEQYF. The CDR3 DNA follows: TGTGCCAGCAGTGAATGGGGACAGTCCTCCTACGAGCAGTACTTC.

The chain recombines TRBV6-1 with TRBJ2-5; 11 nucleotides align to TRBD2. The closer fit of TRBJ2-7 to the DNA end suggests the J call may be wrong. The CDR3 runs 14 residues. Germline V gene data show CDR1 as MNHNS and CDR2 as SASEGT. The CDR3 here is CASRLAGGAYEQYF. CDR3 nucleotide sequence: TGTGCCAGCAGATTAGCGGGGGGGGCCTACGAGCAGTACTTC.

This clone was picked up one time. V usage is TRBV19 and J usage is TRBJ2-7, with D maybe TRBD1 (6 bases). V shed 8 bases and J shed 3 bases, with 14 bases lying between them. This CDR3 spans 13 amino acids. The germline CDR1 and CDR2 sequences are LNHDA and SQIVND (reference sequence). The CDR3 coding sequence is TGTGCCAGTTCTACAGGGACACTCTACGAGCAGTACTTC. Translated: CASSTGTLYEQYF.

The genes are TRBV11-2 and TRBJ2-2, with D unclear. CDR1 and CDR2 from the germline V gene are SGHAT and FQNNGV. The germline V and J ends were trimmed by 2 bases and 6 bases, with 4 bases remaining between them. The CDR3 length is 12 residues. The CDR3 is CASSLTPGELFF. The CDR3 coding sequence is TGTGCCAGCAGCTTAACTCCCGGGGAGCTGTTTTTT.

J is TRBJ1-2 and V is TRBV7-2; weak D call: TRBD1 (5 bases). Germline V gives CDR1 SGHTA, CDR2 FQGNSA. Trimming shortened V by 2 bases and J by 2 bases, and 12 bases separated the two germline ends. The CDR3 runs to 15 residues. The DNA of the CDR3 is TGTGCCAGCAGCTTATACGCGGGGCGCAACTATGGCTACACCTTC. Its protein is CASSLYAGRNYGYTF.

This clone came up a few times. The chain recombines TRBV4-1 with TRBJ2-3; 13 bases agree with TRBD2. The J segment lost 2 bases and the V segment lost 0 bases, leaving 5 bases of the junction unmatched. Germline-derived CDR1 and CDR2 are MGHRA and YSYEKL. There are 18 residues in the CDR3. CDR3 protein: CASSQDHGLAGDTDTQYF. CDR3 coding DNA: TGCGCCAGCAGCCAAGACCACGGACTAGCGGGGGACACAGATACGCAGTATTTT.

The CDR3 bases are TGTGCCAGCACGAGAGGCGCTTCCACAGATACGCAGTATTTT. Its translation: CASTRGASTDTQYF. V and J are TRBV6-6 and TRBJ2-3; D is uncertain. Germline CDR1 is MNHNY and CDR2 is SVGAGI (reference sequence). With 7 bases removed from V and 2 bases from J, the gap between germline ends came to 13 bases. The CDR3 is 14 residues long.

The sample holds a few counts of this clone. V is TRBV28 and J is TRBJ2-3; tentatively, D is TRBD2 (5 bases). Germline loops: CDR1 MDHEN, CDR2 SYDVKM. Between the trimmed V and J ends, which lost 10 bases and 9 bases, there was a span of 17 bases. The CDR3 is made up of 12 amino acids. CDR3 amino acids: CAIVTRAGTQYF. DNA of the CDR3: TGTGCCATCGTTACTAGGGCAGGAACGCAGTATTTT.

This chain joins TRBV4-3 and TRBJ2-3, with 7 bases matching TRBD2. Per the germline V gene, CDR1 is LGHNA and CDR2 is YSLEER. The CDR3 totals 15 residues. Losses at the gene ends were 0 bases for V and 4 bases for J; bases not matched to a gene: 4. CDR3 in amino acids: CASSQERAGSDTQYF. The CDR3 region has the DNA TGCGCCAGCAGCCAAGAGCGAGCGGGGTCAGATACGCAGTATTTT.

The rearrangement uses TRBV5-1 and TRBJ1-1; TRBD1 agrees at 7 bases. Germline CDR1 SGHRS, CDR2 YFSETQ. CDR3 size: 15 residues. V shed 0 bases and J 0 bases; nucleotides not matched to a gene: 2. In nucleotides, the CDR3 is TGCGCCAGCAGCTTGGGGGACAGCATGAACACTGAAGCTTTCTTT. Its translation is CASSLGDSMNTEAFF.

V usage is TRBV19 and J usage is TRBJ1-1; perhaps TRBD1 as D (5 bases). From germline, CDR1 is LNHDA and CDR2 SQIVND (reference sequence). The CDR3 is made up of 13 amino acids. Trimming removed 7 bases at V and 4 bases at J, with 13 bases between. The CDR3 DNA reads TGTGCCAGTACTTGGGGGATTGGCACTGAAGCTTTCTTT. It yields the protein CASTWGIGTEAFF.

The chain has TRBV27 and TRBJ2-5; D is uncertain. The CDR3 contains 13 residues. Trimming took 4 bases from V and 1 from J, leaving 7 bases between them. The germline CDR1 and CDR2 sequences are MNHEY and SMNVEV (reference sequence). CDR3 nucleotide sequence: TGTGCCAGCAGTTCCCACGTCCAAGAGACCCAGTACTTC. Translated: CASSSHVQETQYF.

The chain couples TRBV27 to TRBJ2-3; 7 bases match TRBD2. The CDR3 contains 16 residues. V trimming: 5 bases; J trimming: 2 bases; junction bases outside the gene matches: 10. Germline V gene lookup returns CDR1 MNHEY and CDR2 SMNVEV (reference sequence). CDR3 coding DNA: TGTGCCAGCAGTACGGGGGGACTCTCCCCCACAGATACGCAGTATTTT. Translated, it gives CASSTGGLSPTDTQYF.

This clone was picked up one time. The rearrangement joins TRBV10-2 to TRBJ2-2; the D is unclear. Per the germline V gene, CDR1 is WSHSY and CDR2 is SAAADI. V shed 5 bases and J shed 1 base, with 8 bases lying between them. This CDR3 spans 14 amino acids. CDR3 sequence: CASSYTENTGELFF. For the CDR3, the DNA is TGCGCCAGCAGTTACACAGAGAACACCGGGGAGCTGTTTTTT.

The rearrangement joins TRBV7-2 to TRBJ2-1; 10 positions agree with TRBD2. V shed 3 bases and J 7 bases; nucleotides not matched to a gene: 6. Germline V lookup: CDR1 SGHTA, CDR2 FQGNSA. The CDR3 totals 15 residues. CDR3 in amino acids: CASSFLAGGLNEQFF. DNA of the CDR3: TGTGCCAGCAGCTTCTTAGCGGGGGGCCTAAATGAGCAGTTCTTC.

On this clone: A read error may account for a junction end that differs from germline. The chain combines TRBV27 with TRBJ2-7; 14 bases are shared with TRBD2. CDR1 and CDR2 (germline): MNHEY, SMNVEV (reference sequence). The CDR3 spans 17 residues. The CDR3 is CASSVSTSGGVPYEQYF. Written as DNA, the CDR3 is TGTGCCAGCAGTGTATCGACTAGCGGGGGGGTGCCCTACGAGCAGTACTTC.

The sample holds many counts of this clone. The genes are TRBV5-1 and TRBJ2-7; TRBD1 matches 8 bases. The ends lost 3 bases at V and 2 bases at J; junction bases unmatched: 7. This CDR3 comprises 15 residues. The V gene's germline CDR1 is SGHRS and CDR2 YFSETQ. The CDR3 DNA is TGCGCCAGCAGCTGGCCCGGGACAGGAACCTACGAGCAGTACTTC. Protein product: CASSWPGTGTYEQYF. Full variable domain (rest looked up from reference TRBV5-1 and TRBJ2-7): KAGVTQTPRYLIKTRGQQVTLSCSPISGHRSVSWYQQTPGQGLQFLFEYFSETQRNKGNFPGRFSGRQFSNSRSEMNVSTLELGDSALYLCASSWPGTGTYEQYFGPGTRLTVT.

This chain links TRBV6-5 with TRBJ1-1, with TRBD1 as a possible D gene (5 bases). Germline V gene data show CDR1 as MNHEY and CDR2 as SVGAGI. The CDR3 is 14 residues long. Trimming stripped 5 bases from V and 5 bases from J, with 15 bases between. CDR3 protein: CASSELDSGTEAFF. CDR3 DNA sequence: TGTGCCAGCAGTGAACTCGACAGTGGGACTGAAGCTTTCTTT.

This chain links TRBV6-5 with TRBJ2-7; possible D gene TRBD2, 5 bases. Germline V gives CDR1 MNHEY, CDR2 SVGAGI. This CDR3 region has 15 residues. Between the trimmed V and J ends, which lost 5 bases and 2 bases, there was a span of 16 bases. This CDR3 is CASSPRVGDPYEQYF. For the CDR3, the DNA is TGTGCCAGCAGTCCGAGGGTTGGTGACCCCTACGAGCAGTACTTC.

Only one count was recorded for this clone. The chain links TRBV6-6 to TRBJ1-2; no clear D gene. This CDR3 has 12 residues. Germline CDR1 MNHNY, CDR2 SVGAGI (reference sequence). The CDR3 loop reads CTTAGSPYGYTF. CDR3 DNA: TGTACGACGGCCGGGTCCCCCTATGGCTACACCTTC.

V gene TRBV5-6 combines with J gene TRBJ1-2; D perhaps matches TRBD1 (6 bases). The CDR3 totals 15 residues. Germline CDR1 reads SGHDT; CDR2 reads YYEEEE. V was shortened by 1 base and J by 0 bases, with 10 bases between the two germline ends. CDR3 coding DNA: TGTGCCAGCAGCTTGATACAGGGACCTAACTATGGCTACACCTTC. Amino acid sequence: CASSLIQGPNYGYTF.